The clone carrying this T cell receptor beta chain has a count of ten or more. This sample was taken from a study of human T cells and chemical hapten exposure. The time point here: patch test 1, 2 weeks after DPC sensitization. Noted treatment: therapeutic diphenylcyclopropenone sensitization with weekly scalp DPC. The authors extracted total RNA from unfractionated whole blood. TCRdb fed the RACE reads into MiXCR, producing one record per CDR3 protein. This repertoire shows around 77,000 distinct CDR3 sequences, 9.8% found once; its top ten account for around 3.3%. The CDR3 runs to 15 residues. The V gene lost 0 bases and the J gene lost 1 base, with 9 bases spanning the gap. Germline-derived CDR1 and CDR2 are LGHDT and YNNKEL (reference sequence).

The source material was whole blood, sampled in connection with sensitization to the hapten diphenylcyclopropenone (DPC). The sequence was obtained from a woman between 35 and 50 years old with alopecia areata. Some clones in this sample may be carry-over from other donors' samples. The chain employs TRBV3-1 and TRBJ1-1; no reliable D call. Here the CDR3 DNA reads TGTGCCAGCAGCCAAGAGGTCCTGCCGAACACTGAAGCTTTCTTT. It translates to CASSQEVLPNTEAFF. The entire variable domain, with the rest obtained from reference TRBV3-1 and TRBJ1-1, is as follows: DTAVSQTPKYLVTQMGNDKSIKCEQNLGHDTMYWYKQDSKKFLKIMFSYNNKELIINETVPNRFSPKSPDKAHLNLHINSLELGDSAVYFCASSQEVLPNTEAFFGQGTRLTVV.